This T cell receptor (beta chain) was identified in a study of monozygotic twins with inflammatory bowel disease (dated by TCRdb to between 2018 and 2021). With respect to the entire study: In total, approximately 30 monozygotic twin pairs made up the full study: 19 Danish pairs, all IBD-discordant, plus nine German pairs, of which four were IBD-concordant and five were IBD-discordant. Each individual had, on average, about 151 000 unique TCRalpha sequences and 181 000 unique TCRbeta sequences available for analysis. The search for disease-associated traits relied mainly on comparing IBD patients with their genetically identical healthy co-twins within discordant pairs.

A roughly 2.4 ml peripheral blood sample was drawn into PAXgene tubes per donor and stored at -80°C. Without T cell sorting, total RNA was isolated from whole blood using the PAXgene blood miRNA kit on an automated QIAcube. Peripheral blood from monozygotic twin pairs concordant or discordant for inflammatory bowel disease was subjected to deep TCRalpha and TCRbeta repertoire profiling with unique molecular barcoding. For every twin pair, smoking habits were documented, and each individual was categorised as a current, former or never smoker. The library was made by 5' RACE. Preparation of each TCR library used roughly 3,300 ng of total RNA. For each sample, cDNA synthesis with SMARTScribe reverse transcriptase was split into eight separate reactions. During cDNA synthesis, template switching was used to introduce unique molecular identifiers that contained a 6-nucleotide sample barcode. TCRalpha and TCRbeta cDNA was amplified in two nested PCRs of roughly 16 and 10 cycles, and bead purification was carried out after each PCR. Before amplification, cDNA was treated with uracil DNA-glycosylase and purified using the QIAquick PCR purification kit. In the second PCR, Illumina TruSeq-compatible adapters and sample-specific barcodes were added. TapeStation and Qubit were used to check library quality and concentration, and 4 to 6.5 ng of each library went into the pool. The pooled libraries were sequenced with 2 x 100 bp reads and custom sequencing primers on an Illumina HiSeq2500 single-index Rapid Run. The paper's data handling went like this. MiGEC version 1.2.6 was used for UMI-based consensus assembly, which corrected PCR and sequencing errors. MiXCR version 2.1.1 was used to carry out V(D)J alignment, clonotype assembly and CDR3 extraction. Gene usage, clonotype sharing and MAIT/NKT TCR abundance were normalised by analysing the top 1000, 10 000 and 20 000 clonotypes per sample. Diversity was computed as the inverse Simpson index with the vegan R package after downsampling to 27 000 UMIs. Paired Mann-Whitney U tests were applied to discordant twin pairs, and Benjamini-Hochberg correction was used for multiple testing. Each entry corresponds to one CDR3 protein sequence from reads that TCRdb reprocessed, and DNA is not given. It is TCRdb's table, rather than the study itself, that gives the V and J calls and clone size. The table for this sample shows about 300,000 distinct CDR3 sequences. 5.6% of the sample rests with the top ten.

The CDR3 sequence holds 17 residues, the cysteine and phenylalanine included. Only the protein sequence is given. Reading the germline V gene gives CDR1 SGHAT and CDR2 FQNNGV. On the study overall, not on this receptor specifically: A decrease in TCRbeta repertoire diversity, as measured by inverse Simpson index, was observed in IBD patients compared with their healthy co-twins. Distinction between different T cell subtypes could not be achieved in the analysis. No single strong signal or clonotype linked to IBD turned up in the results, so the idea that one exists was not supported. Because patients were on differing immunosuppressive treatments, the repertoires may have picked up extra background noise and inter-individual variability. No difference in repertoire similarity was observed between concordant and discordant twins, possibly owing to limited statistical power. Fewer clonotypes were shared with other individuals by IBD patients than by healthy twins, most markedly in patients showing signs of disease activity.

Remarks on this clonotype: Which antigen it targets is not known.

Sequencing used blood. This sequence uses TRBV11-2 and TRBJ2-4; the D gene TCRdb calls, TRBD2, cannot be checked with no DNA. The sequence was collected from a human donor with ulcerative colitis or Crohn's disease, or a healthy co-twin of an affected twin (not recorded which). This receptor carries the CDR3 CASSSSGTSAPKNIQYF.